Listed below are T cell receptor beta chains from one sample, sequenced in a study of OX40 agonist ivuxolimab in advanced cancers. The assay was immunoSEQ multiplex PCR, and TCRdb's table has in-frame clones only and misses some. The data show roughly 20,000 clones, with 80% to 90% seen just once and approximately 67% held by the top ten. The sample consisted of CD4+ or CD8+ T cells sorted from blood, taken in a trial of the OX40 agonist ivuxolimab. The receptors originated from an adult with an advanced solid tumor such as melanoma, head and neck, liver or kidney cancer. Each CDR3 is given with its conserved first and last residue. The D gene is left open where the match is weak. Expanded clones get a size class; other rows say once, few or many, or leave the size out.

j_call d_call v_call clone_size cdr3_nt cdr3_aa
TRBJ2-1 . TRBV6-6 . TGTGCCAGCAGTAGAGGTGAGCAGTTCTTC CASSRGEQFF
TRBJ2-3 . TRBV18 few TGTGCCAGCTCAGCGTCCGTCAGCACAGATACGCAGTATTTT CASSASVSTDTQYF
TRBJ1-1 . TRBV4-1 . TGCGCCAGCAGCCAAGGACAGATGAACACTGAAGCTTTCTTT CASSQGQMNTEAFF
TRBJ2-4 . TRBV5-1 . TGCGCCAGCAGCTTGGGGGTAGGGAGTCAGTACTTC CASSLGVGSQYF
TRBJ2-1 TRBD2 TRBV28 . TGTGCCAGCAGTCTGACTAGCGGGGGGAGCTCCTACAATGAGCAGTTCTTC CASSLTSGGSSYNEQFF
TRBJ2-2 . TRBV6-5 . TGTGCCAGCAGTTACTCCGGGAACACCGGGGAGCTGTTTTTT CASSYSGNTGELFF
TRBJ1-1 . TRBV9 . TGTGCCAGCAGCGTAGAGGGGGGGACTGAAGCTTTCTTT CASSVEGGTEAFF
TRBJ2-7 . TRBV5-5 once TGTGCCAGCAGCCACGCGTTTTACGAGCAGTACTTC CASSHAFYEQYF
TRBJ2-7 TRBD1 TRBV11-2 . TGTGCCAGCAGCCATAGACAGGGCCCCTACGAGCAGTACTTC CASSHRQGPYEQYF
TRBJ2-7 TRBD2 TRBV28 medium-sized TGTGCCAGCAGCACCCCCACTAGCGGCCCCTACGAGCAGTACTTC CASSTPTSGPYEQYF
TRBJ2-7 TRBD1 TRBV27 . TGTGCCAGCAGTCCCGGGACAGGGGGCTACGAGCAGTACTTC CASSPGTGGYEQYF
TRBJ2-3 . TRBV10-3 . TGTGCCATCAGTGGGACACTCTCAGATACGCAGTATTTT CAISGTLSDTQYF
TRBJ2-2 . TRBV5-1 . TGCGCCAGCAGCGGGACCACCGGGGAGCTGTTTTTT CASSGTTGELFF
TRBJ2-1 TRBD1 TRBV4-2 . TGTGCCAGCAGCCAAGAGTCGGGGCTAACAGGGGGCGGTTACAATGAGCAGTTCTTC CASSQESGLTGGGYNEQFF
TRBJ2-7 TRBD1 TRBV4-2 . TGTGCCAGCAGCCATTTCGGGACAGGGAAGGACTCCTACGAGCAGTACTTC CASSHFGTGKDSYEQYF
TRBJ2-7 TRBD1 TRBV19 . TGTGCCAGTAGTATGACAGGGACCTACGAGCAGTACTTC CASSMTGTYEQYF
TRBJ1-1 . TRBV4-1 . TGCGCCAGCAGTTTCGGGACGGACACTGAAGCTTTCTTT CASSFGTDTEAFF
TRBJ2-3 TRBD2 TRBV30 . TGTGCCTGGAAATCGGGGGGGCCCATAGATACGCAGTATTTT CAWKSGGPIDTQYF
TRBJ2-7 TRBD1 TRBV19 . TGTGCCAGTAGTACGGGACAGGGCCCCCACGAGCAGTACTTC CASSTGQGPHEQYF
TRBJ1-1 TRBD1 TRBV4-1 . TGCGCCAGCAGCCACTTAACAGGGGGCACTGAAGCTTTCTTT CASSHLTGGTEAFF
TRBJ2-7 . TRBV27 . TGTGCCAGCAGTTTTGCGGGGACCTCCTACGAGCAGTACTTC CASSFAGTSYEQYF
TRBJ2-3 . TRBV13 . TGTGCCAGCAGCTTAGAATCCGATACGCAGTATTTT CASSLESDTQYF
TRBJ1-6 . TRBV9 . TGTGCCAGCAGCAGGGGGAGGGAGTCACCCCTCCACTTT CASSRGRESPLHF
TRBJ1-5 . TRBV14 . TGTGCCAGCAGACAAGATGTAACAGATTATAGCAATCAGCCCCAGCATTTT CASRQDVTDYSNQPQHF
TRBJ1-2 . TRBV2 . TGTGCCAGCAGGGGGGGTACCAACAGGTACTATGGCTACACCTTC CASRGGTNRYYGYTF
TRBJ1-1 . TRBV7-2 . TGTGCCAGCAGCTTAGAACTGGACAGAACATATTTGAACACTGAAGCTTTCTTT CASSLELDRTYLNTEAFF
TRBJ1-2 . TRBV4-1 . TGCGCCAGCAGCCAAAAAGGTGGGGTTATGGACTATGGCTACACCTTC CASSQKGGVMDYGYTF
TRBJ2-1 . TRBV5-6 . TGTGCCAGCAGCTTGGGACTAGTGAATGAGCAGTTCTTC CASSLGLVNEQFF
TRBJ2-7 TRBD1 TRBV28 . TGTGCCAGCAGCTGGACAGGTTACGAGCAGTACTTC CASSWTGYEQYF
TRBJ2-3 . TRBV6-7 . TGTGCCAGCAGTTACTCGTCCGAAACCTACAGCACAGATACGCAGTATTTT CASSYSSETYSTDTQYF
TRBJ2-7 TRBD2 TRBV10-2 . TGCGCCAGCATGCGACTAGCGGAACATAGCTCCTACGAGCAGTACTTC CASMRLAEHSSYEQYF
TRBJ2-1 . TRBV19 . TGTGCCAGTAGTATAGACTCCACCTACAATGAGCAGTTCTTC CASSIDSTYNEQFF
TRBJ2-7 TRBD2 TRBV15 . TGTGCCACCAGCAGAGAACTAGCGGACTCCTACGAGCAGTACTTC CATSRELADSYEQYF
TRBJ2-1 TRBD2 TRBV7-9 . TGTGCCAGCAGCTTAGCTAGGATACAGAGTGCTAGCGGGAGGGGTGAGCAGTTCTTC CASSLARIQSASGRGEQFF
TRBJ2-2 . TRBV10-1 once TGCGCCAGCAGTGAAGTCAACACCGGGGAGCTGTTTTTT CASSEVNTGELFF
TRBJ1-5 TRBD1 TRBV5-1 . TGCGCCAGCAGCTTGATCATCCGGGACAGGGTAGCTCAGCCCCAGCATTTT CASSLIIRDRVAQPQHF
TRBJ1-5 TRBD1 TRBV6-6 . TGTGCCAGCAGCCTCACAGGGGGCAATCAGCCCCAGCATTTT CASSLTGGNQPQHF
TRBJ1-1 TRBD1 TRBV18 few TGTGCCAGCTCACCGGGACAGCTAGTCATGAACACTGAAGCTTTCTTT CASSPGQLVMNTEAFF
TRBJ2-5 TRBD2 TRBV11-2 . TGTGCCAGCAGCTTATCCCCCGGGGGGCAAGAGACCCAGTACTTC CASSLSPGGQETQYF
TRBJ2-7 TRBD1 TRBV29-1 . TGCAGCGTTGTGCCGGACAGGCACCCCTACGAGCAGTACTTC CSVVPDRHPYEQYF
TRBJ2-7 . TRBV13 . TGTGCCAGCAGCCCGCCTCGACAGGGACTGTCCTACGAGCAGTACTTC CASSPPRQGLSYEQYF
TRBJ2-3 . TRBV10-2 . TGCGCCAGCAGTGACACAGATACGCAGTATTTT CASSDTDTQYF
TRBJ2-7 . TRBV7-9 . TGTGCCAGCAGCTTAGACCCCAGGGAAGAGCAGTACTTC CASSLDPREEQYF
TRBJ2-7 . TRBV27 . TGTGCCAGCAGCTCCCAGGACGGTTCCTACGAGCAGTACTTC CASSSQDGSYEQYF
TRBJ1-6 . TRBV7-2 . TGTGCCAGCAGCTTAGGTGGACGGGCGAGCTCCTATAATTCACCCCTCCACTTT CASSLGGRASSYNSPLHF
TRBJ2-3 . TRBV4-2 . TGTGCCAGCAGCCAAGAACTGGGCGGGGTTAGCACAGATACGCAGTATTTT CASSQELGGVSTDTQYF
TRBJ1-5 TRBD1 TRBV29-1 . TGCAGCGTTGGGTTTCTCGGGACAGGGGTCAATCAGCCCCAGCATTTT CSVGFLGTGVNQPQHF
TRBJ2-4 . TRBV30 . TGTGCCTGGAGTGAACAGGGTCGGTGGGGTACCAAAAACATTCAGTACTTC CAWSEQGRWGTKNIQYF
TRBJ1-3 . TRBV4-2 . TGTGCCAGCAGCCAATATACAGGGACCGGAAACACCATATATTTT CASSQYTGTGNTIYF
TRBJ2-2 . TRBV19 . TGTGCCAGTAGCTTACAGGGGAACACCGGGGAGCTGTTTTTT CASSLQGNTGELFF
TRBJ2-1 . TRBV19 . TGTGCCAGTAGTATGGGCAACAATGAGCAGTTCTTC CASSMGNNEQFF
TRBJ1-1 . TRBV14 . TGTGCCAGCAGCCGGGGGGGGGCTATGAACACTGAAGCTTTCTTT CASSRGGAMNTEAFF
TRBJ2-2 . TRBV5-4 . TGTGCCAGCAGCTTGGCGGGCACCGGGGAGCTGTTTTTT CASSLAGTGELFF